One and the same sample provided the 5 T cell receptor beta chains below, sequenced in a study of vaccination and CD4 T cells after COVID-19. At the Johns Hopkins FTIC core, DNA taken from cultured CD4+ T cells was sequenced by way of the Oncomine TCR Beta short-read assay. TCRdb re-called the PCR reads through MiXCR, storing one row per CDR3 protein. Of approximately 9,600 distinct CDR3 sequences detected, around a third appear once; the ten largest clones hold over 8%. These TCRs' antigens remain unknown. Described treatment: roughly nine-day PBMC culture with coronavirus spike peptide pools or control peptides (ViraFEST assay). The sample consisted of CD4+ T cells from blood, cultured in vitro, taken after SARS-CoV-2 vaccination. These receptor sequences come from a human donor who had recovered from COVID-19.

This clonotype was detected a few times. The chain carries TRBV20-1 and TRBJ2-1; 7 nucleotides line up with TRBD2. Germline CDR1 reads DFQATT; CDR2 reads SNEGSKA (reference sequence). The ends lost 1 base at V and 7 bases at J; junction bases unmatched: 13. The length of the CDR3 is 16 residues. The CDR3 spells CSARAYGRTYSNEQFF. The CDR3, as DNA: TGCAGTGCTAGAGCCTACGGGAGGACCTACTCAAATGAGCAGTTCTTC.

The rearrangement uses TRBV24-1 and TRBJ2-1; unclear D gene. The CDR3 is made up of 16 amino acids. V was shortened by 0 bases and J by 0 bases, with 8 bases between the two germline ends. Germline V gene lookup returns CDR1 KGHDR and CDR2 SFDVKD. CDR3: CATSDLGRSSYNEQFF. CDR3 nucleotides: TGTGCCACCAGTGATTTGGGCCGGAGCTCCTACAATGAGCAGTTCTTC.

The chain combines TRBV2 with TRBJ2-1; 8 bases agree with TRBD2. The CDR3 is made up of 15 amino acids. Losses at the gene ends were 6 bases for V and 3 bases for J; bases not matched to a gene: 7. Germline V gene data show CDR1 as SNHLY and CDR2 as FYNNEI. CDR3 amino acids: CASSRGTSFYNEQFF. The CDR3, as DNA: TGTGCCAGCAGCCGTGGGACTAGTTTCTACAATGAGCAGTTCTTC.

The gene calls are TRBV5-6 and TRBJ2-1; D is unresolved. V lost 3 bases and J lost 2, with 24 bases in between. CDR1 and CDR2 from the germline V gene are SGHDT and YYEEEE. The CDR3 covers 19 residues. The CDR3 DNA reads TGTGCCAGCAGCTCCCGCTTTGTGTTTGGCGGCTCAACCTACAATGAGCAGTTCTTC. Amino acids: CASSSRFVFGGSTYNEQFF.

This clonotype was seen a few times. This chain joins TRBV20-1 and TRBJ1-5; 8 positions agree with TRBD1. Trimming at V came to 6 bases and at J to 0 bases, leaving 7 bases not matched to a gene. The germline V gene has CDR1 DFQATT and CDR2 SNEGSKA (reference sequence). The CDR3 is 15 residues long. The CDR3 protein is CSATRQGPSNQPQHF. CDR3 in DNA: TGCAGTGCAACCCGACAGGGGCCTAGCAATCAGCCCCAGCATTTT.